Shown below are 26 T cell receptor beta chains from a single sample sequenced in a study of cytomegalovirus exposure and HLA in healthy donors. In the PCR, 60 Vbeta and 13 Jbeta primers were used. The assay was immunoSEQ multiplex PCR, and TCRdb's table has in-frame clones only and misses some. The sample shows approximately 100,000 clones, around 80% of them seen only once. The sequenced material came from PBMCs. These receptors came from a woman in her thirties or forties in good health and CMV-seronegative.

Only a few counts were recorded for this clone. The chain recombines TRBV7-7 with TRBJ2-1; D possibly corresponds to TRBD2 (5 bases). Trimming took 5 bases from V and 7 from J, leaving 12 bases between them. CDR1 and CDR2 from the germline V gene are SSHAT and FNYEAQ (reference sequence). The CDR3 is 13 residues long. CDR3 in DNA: TGTGCCAGCAGCCAACCGCCGGGGAATGAGCAGTTCTTC. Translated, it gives CASSQPPGNEQFF.

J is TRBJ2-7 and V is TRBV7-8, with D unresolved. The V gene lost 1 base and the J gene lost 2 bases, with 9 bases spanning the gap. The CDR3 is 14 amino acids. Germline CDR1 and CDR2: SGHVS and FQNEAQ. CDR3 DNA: TGTGCCAGCAGCTTAGTTGCAGGTACCTACGAGCAGTACTTC. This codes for CASSLVAGTYEQYF.

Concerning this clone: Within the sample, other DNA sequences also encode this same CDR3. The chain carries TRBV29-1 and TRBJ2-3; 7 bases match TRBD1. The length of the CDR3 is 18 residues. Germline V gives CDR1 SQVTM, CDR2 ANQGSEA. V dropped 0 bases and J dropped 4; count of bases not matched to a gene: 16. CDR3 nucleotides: TGCAGCGTTGAAGATGTAGGACGGGCAGGGGGTCGGGCAGATACGCAGTATTTT. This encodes CSVEDVGRAGGRADTQYF.

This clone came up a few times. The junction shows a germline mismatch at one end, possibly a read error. The CDR3 reads CASSLGQGLGEQYF. The CDR3 bases are TGCGCCAGCAGTTTGGGACAGGGCTTGGGCGAGCAGTACTTC. The V call is TRBV5-1, the J call TRBJ2-5; 9 positions match TRBD1. TRBJ2-7 explains the end of the DNA better; the J call may be wrong. Germline assignment: CDR1 SGHRS and CDR2 YFSETQ. The CDR3 loop spans 14 amino acids.

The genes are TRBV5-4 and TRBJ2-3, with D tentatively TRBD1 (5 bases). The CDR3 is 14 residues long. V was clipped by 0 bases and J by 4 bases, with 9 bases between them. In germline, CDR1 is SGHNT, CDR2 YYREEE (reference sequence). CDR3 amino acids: CASSLDGAADTQYF. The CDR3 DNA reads TGTGCCAGCAGCTTGGATGGGGCCGCAGATACGCAGTATTTT.

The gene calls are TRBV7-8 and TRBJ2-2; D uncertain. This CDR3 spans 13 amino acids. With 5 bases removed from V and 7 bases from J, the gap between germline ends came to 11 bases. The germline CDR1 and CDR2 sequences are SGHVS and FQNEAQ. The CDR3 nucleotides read TGTGCCAGCAGCCAAATGCGCGGCGGGGAGCTGTTTTTT. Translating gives CASSQMRGGELFF.

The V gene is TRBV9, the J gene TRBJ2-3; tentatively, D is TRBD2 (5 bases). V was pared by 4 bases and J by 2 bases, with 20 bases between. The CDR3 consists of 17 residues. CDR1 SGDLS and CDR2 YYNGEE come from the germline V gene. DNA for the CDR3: TGTGCCAGCAGCCCGGAAGGAGCCGGGGTTGACACAGATACGCAGTATTTT. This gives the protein CASSPEGAGVDTDTQYF.

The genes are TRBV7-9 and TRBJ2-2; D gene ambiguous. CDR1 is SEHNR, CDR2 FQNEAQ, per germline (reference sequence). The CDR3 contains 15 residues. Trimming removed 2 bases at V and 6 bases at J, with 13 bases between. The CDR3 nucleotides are TGTGCCAGCAGCTTAAGCCCTACGCGAGCCGGGGAGCTGTTTTTT. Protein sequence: CASSLSPTRAGELFF.

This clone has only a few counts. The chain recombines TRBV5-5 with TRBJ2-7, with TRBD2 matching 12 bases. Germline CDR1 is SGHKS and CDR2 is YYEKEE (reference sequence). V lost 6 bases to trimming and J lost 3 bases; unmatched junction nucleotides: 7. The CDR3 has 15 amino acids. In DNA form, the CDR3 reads TGTGCCAGCAACCTAGCGGGGGGGCATTTCTACGAGCAGTACTTC. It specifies CASNLAGGHFYEQYF.

CDR3 nucleotide sequence: TGCGCCAGCAGCCAAGACCAACAGGCAGGAGCTTTCTTT. It specifies CASSQDQQAGAFF. The chain links TRBV4-3 to TRBJ1-1; tentative D call: TRBD1 (5 bases). The CDR3 runs 13 residues. V lost 0 bases and J lost 10, with 12 bases in between. CDR1 is LGHNA, CDR2 YSLEER, per germline.

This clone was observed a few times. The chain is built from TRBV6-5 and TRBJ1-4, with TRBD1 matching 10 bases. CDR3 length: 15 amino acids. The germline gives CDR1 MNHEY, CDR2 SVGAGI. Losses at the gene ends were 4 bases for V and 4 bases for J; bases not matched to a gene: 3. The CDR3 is CASSSGTGVNEKLFF. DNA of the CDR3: TGTGCCAGCAGTTCCGGGACAGGGGTTAATGAAAAACTGTTTTTT.

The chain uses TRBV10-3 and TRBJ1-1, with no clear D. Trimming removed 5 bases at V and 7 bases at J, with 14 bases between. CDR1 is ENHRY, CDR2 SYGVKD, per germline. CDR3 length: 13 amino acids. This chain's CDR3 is CAISSTAGSEAFF. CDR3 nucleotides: TGTGCCATCAGTTCTACGGCGGGAAGTGAAGCTTTCTTT.

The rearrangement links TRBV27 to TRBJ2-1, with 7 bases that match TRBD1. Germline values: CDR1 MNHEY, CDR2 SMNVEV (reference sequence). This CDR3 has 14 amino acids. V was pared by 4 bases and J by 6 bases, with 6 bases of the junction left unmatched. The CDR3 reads CASSSTGVTNEQFF. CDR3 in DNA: TGTGCCAGCAGTTCCACAGGGGTCACCAATGAGCAGTTCTTC.

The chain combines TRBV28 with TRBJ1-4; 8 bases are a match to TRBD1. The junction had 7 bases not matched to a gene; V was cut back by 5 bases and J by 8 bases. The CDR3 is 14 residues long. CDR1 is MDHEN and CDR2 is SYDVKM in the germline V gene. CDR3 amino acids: CASSLQGAYEKLFF. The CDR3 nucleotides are TGTGCCAGCAGTCTCCAGGGGGCATACGAAAAACTGTTTTTT.

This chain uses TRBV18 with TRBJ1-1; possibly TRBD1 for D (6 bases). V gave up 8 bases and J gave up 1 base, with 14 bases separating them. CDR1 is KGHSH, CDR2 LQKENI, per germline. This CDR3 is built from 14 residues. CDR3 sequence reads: CASTLQGQNTEAFF. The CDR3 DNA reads TGTGCCAGCACTTTACAGGGTCAGAACACTGAAGCTTTCTTT.

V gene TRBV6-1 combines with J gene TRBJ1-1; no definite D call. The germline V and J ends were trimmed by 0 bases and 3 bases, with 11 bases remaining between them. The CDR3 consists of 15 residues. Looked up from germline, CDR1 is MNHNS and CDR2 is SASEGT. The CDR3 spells CASSEAGRADTEAFF. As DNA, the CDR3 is TGTGCCAGCAGTGAAGCGGGGAGGGCGGACACTGAAGCTTTCTTT.

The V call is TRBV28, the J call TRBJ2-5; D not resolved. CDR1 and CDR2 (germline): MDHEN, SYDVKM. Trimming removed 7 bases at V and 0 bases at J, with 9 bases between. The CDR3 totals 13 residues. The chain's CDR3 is CASTHEDQETQYF. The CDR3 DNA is TGTGCCAGCACCCATGAGGACCAAGAGACCCAGTACTTC.

Here the CDR3 reads CASSWGLAGEAYEQYF. CDR3 bases: TGTGCCAGCAGCTGGGGACTAGCGGGAGAGGCCTACGAGCAGTACTTC. The chain has TRBV28 and TRBJ2-7, with 14 bases identical to TRBD2. Germline CDR1 reads MDHEN; CDR2 reads SYDVKM. V lost 6 bases, J lost 2 bases, and 6 bases stayed unmatched. The CDR3 is 16 residues long. Combining the CDR3 with reference TRBV28 and TRBJ2-7 gives the whole variable domain DVKVTQSSRYLVKRTGEKVFLECVQDMDHENMFWYRQDPGLGLRLIYFSYDVKMKEKGDIPEGYSVSREKKERFSLILESASTNQTSMYLCASSWGLAGEAYEQYFGPGTRLTVT.

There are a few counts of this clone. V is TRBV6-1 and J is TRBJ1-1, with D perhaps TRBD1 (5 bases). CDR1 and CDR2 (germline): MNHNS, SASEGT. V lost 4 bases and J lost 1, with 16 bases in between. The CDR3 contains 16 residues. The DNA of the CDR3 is TGTGCCAGCAGTGTGGTTGTGACAGACTCGAACACTGAAGCTTTCTTT. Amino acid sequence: CASSVVVTDSNTEAFF.

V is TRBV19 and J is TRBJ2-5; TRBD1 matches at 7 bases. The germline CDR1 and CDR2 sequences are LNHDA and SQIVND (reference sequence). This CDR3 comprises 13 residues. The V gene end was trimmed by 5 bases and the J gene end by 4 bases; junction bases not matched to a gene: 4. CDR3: CASSLTGLETQYF. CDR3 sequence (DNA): TGTGCCAGTAGTCTGACAGGGTTAGAGACCCAGTACTTC.

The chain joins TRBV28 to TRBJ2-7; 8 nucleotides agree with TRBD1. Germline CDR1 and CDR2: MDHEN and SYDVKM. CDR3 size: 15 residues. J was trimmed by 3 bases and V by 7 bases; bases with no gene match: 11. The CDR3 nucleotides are TGTGCCAGCAAGGAGACAGGGGCCGCGTTCTACGAGCAGTACTTC. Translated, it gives CASKETGAAFYEQYF.

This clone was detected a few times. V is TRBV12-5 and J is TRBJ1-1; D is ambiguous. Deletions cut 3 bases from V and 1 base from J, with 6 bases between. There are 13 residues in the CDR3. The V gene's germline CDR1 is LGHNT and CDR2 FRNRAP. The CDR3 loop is CASGLAPNTEAFF. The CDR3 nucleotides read TGTGCTAGTGGTTTAGCACCGAACACTGAAGCTTTCTTT.

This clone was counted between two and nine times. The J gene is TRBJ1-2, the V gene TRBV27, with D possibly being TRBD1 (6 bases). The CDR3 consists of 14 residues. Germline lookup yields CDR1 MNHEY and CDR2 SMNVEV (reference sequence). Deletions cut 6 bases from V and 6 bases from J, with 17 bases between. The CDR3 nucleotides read TGTGCCAGCAGCGACCGGGGACATTCGGATGGCTACACCTTC. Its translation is CASSDRGHSDGYTF.

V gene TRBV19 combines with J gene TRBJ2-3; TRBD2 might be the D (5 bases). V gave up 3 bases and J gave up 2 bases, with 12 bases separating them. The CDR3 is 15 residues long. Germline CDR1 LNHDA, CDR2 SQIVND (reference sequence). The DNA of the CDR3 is TGTGCCAGTAGTATGTCGAGGGCTCACACAGATACGCAGTATTTT. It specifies CASSMSRAHTDTQYF.

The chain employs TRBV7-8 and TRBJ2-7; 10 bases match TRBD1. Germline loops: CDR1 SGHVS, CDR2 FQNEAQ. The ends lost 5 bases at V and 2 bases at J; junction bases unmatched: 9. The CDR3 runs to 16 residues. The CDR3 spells CASSGRRDRGPYEQYF. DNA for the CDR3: TGTGCCAGCAGCGGACGGCGGGACAGGGGTCCCTACGAGCAGTACTTC.

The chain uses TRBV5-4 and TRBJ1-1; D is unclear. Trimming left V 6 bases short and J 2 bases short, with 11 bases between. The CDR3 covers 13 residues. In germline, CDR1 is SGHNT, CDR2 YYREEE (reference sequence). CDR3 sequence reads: CASTVTDNTEAFF. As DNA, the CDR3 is TGTGCCAGCACCGTAACAGACAACACTGAAGCTTTCTTT.